Reported below is one TCR beta chain. Its antigen is not known. Time point meaning: baseline pretreatment blood. Stated treatment: 15 Gy SBRT to primary tumor, nephrectomy 4 weeks later. This renal cell carcinoma was of the clear cell type. Measured with immunoSEQ multiplex PCR; TCRdb has only the in-frame clones, and not every one. The data contain approximately 120,000 clones, approximately 82% of them singletons. The sample originates from a study of radiation and T cells in renal cell carcinoma. The wider study: Nephrectomy followed 15 Gy stereotactic body radiation by 4 weeks.

Findings and caveats of the study: Top tumor clonotypes rose in blood 2 weeks post-radiation, then contracted.

This receptor was taken from a woman in her fifties or sixties with renal cell carcinoma. The specimen was blood, collected from a patient whose treatment included radiotherapy and nephrectomy.

CDR3: CASSSPDSNPGGYTF. Here the CDR3 DNA reads TGTGCCAGCAGTTCCCCGGACAGTAACCCCGGAGGCTACACCTTC. This chain links TRBV6-6 with TRBJ1-2; D perhaps matches TRBD1 (6 bases). The germline V gene has CDR1 MNHNY and CDR2 SVGAGI (reference sequence). The CDR3 spans 15 residues. The V end was cut by 4 bases, the J end by 8 bases, with 20 bases between.